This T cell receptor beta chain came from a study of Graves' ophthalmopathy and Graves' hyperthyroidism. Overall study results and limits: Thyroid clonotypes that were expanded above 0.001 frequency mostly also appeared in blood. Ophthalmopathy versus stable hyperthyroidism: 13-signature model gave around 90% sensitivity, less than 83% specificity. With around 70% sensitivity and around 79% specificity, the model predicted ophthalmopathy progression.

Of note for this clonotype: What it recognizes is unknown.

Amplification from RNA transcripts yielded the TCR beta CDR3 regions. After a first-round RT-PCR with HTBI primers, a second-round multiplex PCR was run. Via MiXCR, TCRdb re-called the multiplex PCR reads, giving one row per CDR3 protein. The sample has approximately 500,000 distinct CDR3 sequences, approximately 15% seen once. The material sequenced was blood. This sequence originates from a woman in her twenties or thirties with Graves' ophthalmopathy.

As DNA, the CDR3 is TGTGCCAGTAGTATGTGGACCGGACAGGGTAATGGCTACACCTTC. Its translation is CASSMWTGQGNGYTF. The gene calls are TRBV19 and TRBJ1-2, with TRBD1 matching 8 bases. This CDR3 comprises 15 residues. The ends lost 3 bases at V and 6 bases at J; junction bases unmatched: 9. Germline V lookup: CDR1 LNHDA, CDR2 SQIVND (reference sequence).